These 3 T cell receptor beta chains were all obtained from the same sample, sequenced in a study of T cells in Graves' hyperthyroidism and ophthalmopathy. The investigators amplified TCR beta CDR3 regions from RNA transcripts. The primer set for the first-round RT-PCR of the TCR CDR3 was HTBI. TCRdb re-called the multiplex PCR reads through MiXCR, storing one row per CDR3 protein. The sample consists of roughly 550,000 distinct CDR3 sequences, 15% to 20% of them appearing once. Sequences were obtained from blood. The source of these receptors is a woman in her 30s with Graves' ophthalmopathy.

This clonotype was seen at least ten times. This chain links TRBV11-2 with TRBJ1-4; tentatively, D is TRBD1 (6 bases). The V end was cut by 4 bases, the J end by 10 bases, with 16 bases between. The CDR3 runs 14 residues. Germline loops: CDR1 SGHAT, CDR2 FQNNGV. The CDR3 DNA reads TGTGCCAGCAGCTGGGCGGGGTTAGGGGGAAAACTGTTTTTT. It codes for CASSWAGLGGKLFF.

The gene calls are TRBV6-4 and TRBJ1-5, with D possibly being TRBD1 (6 bases). V lost 6 bases to trimming and J lost 4 bases, with 10 bases between them. The germline V gene encodes CDR1 MRHNA and CDR2 SNTAGT. This CDR3 region has 13 residues. As DNA, the CDR3 is TGTGCCAGCAGCGCGGACAGAAATCAGCCCCAGCATTTT. Encoded protein: CASSADRNQPQHF.

This clonotype showed up many times. The chain is built from TRBV12-3 or TRBV12-4 and TRBJ1-1; D is ambiguous. This CDR3 comprises 13 residues. V was clipped by 4 bases and J by 3 bases, with 9 bases between them. Here the CDR3 DNA reads TGTGCCAGCAGTTCGGAGGGATACACTGAAGCTTTCTTT. As protein: CASSSEGYTEAFF.